Listed here are 30 T cell receptor beta chains from one sample, sequenced in a study of cytomegalovirus exposure and HLA in healthy donors. Amplification used 60 Vbeta primers and 13 Jbeta primers. The repertoire was sequenced with immunoSEQ multiplex PCR; TCRdb's copy has only in-frame clones and lacks some. The sample carries 100,000 to 150,000 clones, 75% to 90% recorded once. The sample was PBMCs. The receptors here all came from a man younger than 35 in good health and CMV-seropositive.

This sequence joins TRBV19 and TRBJ1-4; 8 nucleotides agree with TRBD1. The CDR3 has 17 residues. The germline V gene encodes CDR1 LNHDA and CDR2 SQIVND (reference sequence). The V gene end was trimmed by 4 bases and the J gene end by 0 bases; junction bases not matched to a gene: 7. CDR3 region: CASSNRTGPATNEKLFF. CDR3 DNA sequence: TGTGCCAGTAGTAACCGGACAGGGCCTGCAACTAATGAAAAACTGTTTTTT.

A single count supports this clone. The rearrangement uses TRBV4-1 and TRBJ1-3; D is perhaps TRBD1 (5 bases). Germline loops: CDR1 MGHRA, CDR2 YSYEKL. V lost 1 base and J lost 1, with 8 bases in between. CDR3 size: 15 residues. The CDR3 loop reads CASSQGSGSGNTIYF. For the CDR3, the DNA is TGCGCCAGCAGCCAAGGGTCAGGGTCTGGAAACACCATATATTTT.

This rearrangement joins TRBV7-9 to TRBJ2-7, with TRBD2 identical over 8 bases. The CDR3 is 15 residues long. Germline CDR1 reads SEHNR; CDR2 reads FQNEAQ (reference sequence). Germline trimming cut 1 base from V and 1 base from J; bases unmatched to any gene: 3. The CDR3 DNA is TGTGCCAGCAGCTTAGTAGCGGGGATTTCCTACGAGCAGTACTTC. Encoded protein: CASSLVAGISYEQYF.

This chain uses TRBV4-2 with TRBJ1-6; 8 positions match TRBD1. The CDR3 extends over 19 amino acids. V was pared by 5 bases and J by 2 bases, with 14 bases of the junction left unmatched. CDR1 is LGHNA, CDR2 YNFKEQ, per germline. The chain's CDR3 is CASSSSGTGPEAYNSPLHF. In DNA, the CDR3 is TGTGCCAGCAGCTCATCCGGGACAGGCCCAGAGGCCTATAATTCACCCCTCCACTTT.

V and J are TRBV4-1 and TRBJ1-1; D remains ambiguous. The CDR3 totals 14 residues. The germline CDR1 and CDR2 sequences are MGHRA and YSYEKL. V gave up 4 bases and J gave up 2 bases, with 11 bases separating them. CDR3 bases: TGCGCCAGCAGCCTAGAGCGGGCCAACACTGAAGCTTTCTTT. It codes for CASSLERANTEAFF.

The rearrangement joins TRBV11-2 to TRBJ2-7; no clear D. The germline CDR1 and CDR2 sequences are SGHAT and FQNNGV. The CDR3 extends over 15 amino acids. V was cut by 1 base and J by 2 bases, with 12 bases left in between. DNA for the CDR3: TGTGCCAGCAGCTTAGCGCGCGGTTTTACCTACGAGCAGTACTTC. This sequence encodes CASSLARGFTYEQYF. Using reference TRBV11-2 and TRBJ2-7 for the parts outside the CDR3, the full variable domain is EAGVAQSPRYKIIEKRQSVAFWCNPISGHATLYWYQQILGQGPKLLIQFQNNGVVDDSQLPKDRFSAERLKGVDSTLKIQPAKLEDSAVYLCASSLARGFTYEQYFGPGTRLTVT.

The chain joins TRBV29-1 to TRBJ1-2; no firm D call. Per germline, CDR1 SQVTM and CDR2 ANQGSEA. V dropped 0 bases and J dropped 8 bases, with 13 bases sitting between them. CDR3 size: 13 residues. DNA of the CDR3: TGCAGCGTTGAAGATCGGTCCGGGTACGGCTACACCTTC. Its protein is CSVEDRSGYGYTF.

As regards this clone: Other DNA variants within this sample encode the same CDR3. The chain employs TRBV6-5 and TRBJ2-7, with TRBD1 matching 7 bases. Germline values: CDR1 MNHEY, CDR2 SVGAGI. The CDR3 is 14 amino acids. V lost 4 bases and J lost 2; bases outside the gene matches: 5. In nucleotides, the CDR3 is TGTGCCAGCAGTTCCCGGGACAGTGCCTACGAGCAGTACTTC. Its translation: CASSSRDSAYEQYF.

The rearrangement uses TRBV11-2 and TRBJ1-5; D unresolved. Trimming cost V 4 bases and J 1 base, with 11 bases left between them. The CDR3 length is 15 residues. CDR1 is SGHAT and CDR2 is FQNNGV in the germline V gene. In nucleotides, the CDR3 is TGTGCCAGCAGCTCAGGAACTGGGAGCAATCAGCCCCAGCATTTT. The encoded protein is CASSSGTGSNQPQHF. The full variable domain, completed using reference TRBV11-2 and TRBJ1-5, is EAGVAQSPRYKIIEKRQSVAFWCNPISGHATLYWYQQILGQGPKLLIQFQNNGVVDDSQLPKDRFSAERLKGVDSTLKIQPAKLEDSAVYLCASSSGTGSNQPQHFGDGTRLSIL.

The chain couples TRBV11-3 to TRBJ2-1; D uncertain. V was pared by 0 bases and J by 7 bases, with 7 bases between. The CDR3 covers 13 residues. Germline CDR1 and CDR2: SGHNT and YENEEA. The CDR3 DNA sequence: TGTGCCAGCAGCTTAGATGGAGCAAATGAGCAGTTCTTC. Its translation is CASSLDGANEQFF.

Comment on this clone: The junction differs from germline at one of its ends, possibly a read error. V is TRBV7-9 and J is TRBJ1-1, with D tentatively TRBD1 (6 bases). The germline V gene encodes CDR1 SEHNR and CDR2 FQNEAQ (reference sequence). This CDR3 comprises 12 residues. CDR3 residues: CSSSYRDTEAFF. DNA for the CDR3: TGTTCCAGCAGCTACAGGGACACTGAAGCTTTCTTT.

This chain uses TRBV2 with TRBJ2-3, with a possible D match to TRBD1 (5 bases). Germline V lookup: CDR1 SNHLY, CDR2 FYNNEI. The V end lost 7 bases, the J end lost 2 bases, and 13 bases lay between the germline ends. This CDR3 spans 14 amino acids. DNA for the CDR3: TGTGCCAGCACAAACGCAGGGTCCACAGATACGCAGTATTTT. This translates into CASTNAGSTDTQYF.

The genes are TRBV21-1 and TRBJ1-5. TRBV21-1 is listed as a pseudogene. The CDR3 runs 14 residues. As DNA, the CDR3 is TGTGCCAGCAGCAAATCGGCCGGGAATCAGCCCCAGCATTTT. As protein: CASSKSAGNQPQHF.

This rearrangement joins TRBV5-1 to TRBJ2-1; 9 bases line up with TRBD2. The CDR3 extends over 15 amino acids. V dropped 3 bases and J dropped 6; count of bases not matched to a gene: 7. Germline CDR1 SGHRS, CDR2 YFSETQ. This chain's CDR3 is CASSSVPSGANEQFF. The CDR3 region has the DNA TGCGCCAGCAGCTCAGTACCTAGCGGGGCCAATGAGCAGTTCTTC.

This clone was picked up one time. The rearrangement uses TRBV2 and TRBJ2-5; TRBD1 is a possible D gene (5 bases). This CDR3 has 13 amino acids. V was pared by 7 bases and J by 3 bases, with 12 bases between. Looked up from germline, CDR1 is SNHLY and CDR2 is FYNNEI. CDR3 residues: CASTQGWEETQYF. As DNA, the CDR3 is TGTGCCAGCACTCAGGGCTGGGAAGAGACCCAGTACTTC.

V gene TRBV27 combines with J gene TRBJ1-1; D unclear. Germline V lookup: CDR1 MNHEY, CDR2 SMNVEV (reference sequence). V was cut by 3 bases and J by 1 base, with 6 bases left in between. The CDR3 runs 13 residues. CDR3 residues: CASSFGGNTEAFF. The CDR3 region has the DNA TGTGCCAGCAGTTTCGGAGGGAACACTGAAGCTTTCTTT.

The chain joins TRBV18 to TRBJ1-4, with unresolved D. V lost 1 base to trimming and J lost 0 bases, with 3 bases between them. The CDR3 sequence is 14 residues long. Germline V gives CDR1 KGHSH, CDR2 LQKENI. CDR3 nucleotides: TGTGCCAGCTCACCACGAGCAACTAATGAAAAACTGTTTTTT. It codes for CASSPRATNEKLFF.

The rearrangement joins TRBV11-1 to TRBJ2-1; the D is unclear. Germline values: CDR1 SGHAT, CDR2 FQDESV (reference sequence). The ends were cut back, 0 bases at V and 5 bases at J, with 8 bases in the middle. CDR3 length: 14 residues. The CDR3 bases are TGTGCCAGCAGCTTAGCCGCGAGGAACAATGAGCAGTTCTTC. It yields the protein CASSLAARNNEQFF.

The chain joins TRBV4-1 to TRBJ1-6; 10 nucleotides agree with TRBD1. The CDR3 runs 17 residues. J lost 7 bases, V lost 0 bases, and 6 bases had no gene match. Germline V lookup: CDR1 MGHRA, CDR2 YSYEKL. The CDR3 loop reads CASSQDSGQGINSPLHF. The DNA of the CDR3 is TGCGCCAGCAGCCAAGATTCGGGACAGGGGATAAATTCACCCCTCCACTTT.

As to this clone: Lacking the conserved final phenylalanine or tryptophan, this CDR3 likely reflects a read error. The DNA is omitted, as the CDR3 cannot be located on it reliably, and the CDR3 follows TCRdb's listing. The rearrangement uses TRBV16 and TRBJ1-1; whether TRBD1, the table's D call, matches the DNA was not checked. The CDR3 region is 13 residues in length, termini included. Germline CDR1 reads KGHSY; CDR2 reads FQNENV. The CDR3 region is CASSPSGQGASRI.

The CDR3 spells CASSQGTPMYGYTF. In DNA, the CDR3 is TGTGCCAGTAGCCAAGGGACACCGATGTATGGCTACACCTTC. The J gene is TRBJ1-2, the V gene TRBV19; D is perhaps TRBD1 (6 bases). V was trimmed by 6 bases and J by 5 bases, leaving 16 bases between them. The CDR3 has 14 amino acids. Germline lookup yields CDR1 LNHDA and CDR2 SQIVND (reference sequence).

This chain links TRBV2 with TRBJ1-5; D gene uncertain. The CDR3 totals 13 residues. With 5 bases removed from V and 4 bases from J, the gap between germline ends came to 9 bases. CDR1 SNHLY and CDR2 FYNNEI come from the germline V gene. As DNA, the CDR3 is TGTGCCAGCAGTACCTTTCGGAATCAGCCCCAGCATTTT. It is translated as CASSTFRNQPQHF.

The rearrangement links TRBV9 to TRBJ1-2, with a weak D call TRBD1 (6 bases). CDR3 length equals 15 residues. V was trimmed by 4 bases and J by 4 bases, leaving 17 bases between them. Germline V gives CDR1 SGDLS, CDR2 YYNGEE. In DNA form, the CDR3 reads TGTGCCAGCAGCCAAGGGGCAGGGGATGGCTATGGCTACACCTTC. This gives the protein CASSQGAGDGYGYTF. Together with reference TRBV9 and TRBJ1-2, the CDR3 gives the full variable domain: DSGVTQTPKHLITATGQRVTLRCSPRSGDLSVYWYQQSLDQGLQFLIQYYNGEERAKGNILERFSAQQFPDLHSELNLSSLELGDSALYFCASSQGAGDGYGYTFGSGTRLTVV.

The CDR3 sequence is CASTGRPCTDTQYF. Written as DNA, the CDR3 is TGCGCCAGCACGGGGAGACCATGTACAGATACGCAGTATTTT. The chain carries TRBV23-1 and TRBJ2-3, with a possible D match to TRBD2 (5 bases). TRBV23-1 is an ORF; its function is uncertain. V lost 7 bases and J lost 3, with 14 bases in between. This CDR3 has 14 amino acids.

J is TRBJ2-3 and V is TRBV11-2; unclear D gene. The length of the CDR3 is 11 residues. Germline lookup yields CDR1 SGHAT and CDR2 FQNNGV. Trimming cost V 5 bases and J 4 bases, with 4 bases left between them. CDR3 nucleotides: TGTGCCAGCAGCGCAGCAGATACGCAGTATTTT. Translating it yields CASSAADTQYF.

V and J are TRBV19 and TRBJ2-5, with 9 bases matching TRBD1. The CDR3 runs 15 residues. V gave up 3 bases and J gave up 2 bases; unmatched junction bases: 4. Germline CDR1 reads LNHDA; CDR2 reads SQIVND (reference sequence). CDR3 sequence (DNA): TGTGCCAGTAGTATTGGGGACAGGGAGCAAGAGACCCAGTACTTC. Translation gives CASSIGDREQETQYF. The whole variable domain, filled in from reference TRBV19 and TRBJ2-5, reads DGGITQSPKYLFRKEGQNVTLSCEQNLNHDAMYWYRQDPGQGLRLIYYSQIVNDFQKGDIAEGYSVSREKKESFPLTVTSAQKNPTAFYLCASSIGDREQETQYFGPGTRLLVL.

This clone occurred a few times. CDR3 loop: CASSLKGTGGNQPQHF. CDR3 DNA: TGTGCCAGCAGCTTGAAGGGGACAGGGGGCAATCAGCCCCAGCATTTT. The J gene is TRBJ1-5, the V gene TRBV5-6; the match to TRBD1 covers 10 bases. In germline, CDR1 is SGHDT, CDR2 YYEEEE. This CDR3 region has 16 residues. Losses at the gene ends were 1 base for V and 2 bases for J; bases not matched to a gene: 3.

The rearrangement joins TRBV5-6 to TRBJ2-1; no reliable D call. Trimming stripped 3 bases from V and 0 bases from J, with 10 bases between. The length of the CDR3 is 15 residues. Per germline, CDR1 SGHDT and CDR2 YYEEEE. CDR3 residues: CASSSTPSSYNEQFF. Written as DNA, the CDR3 is TGTGCCAGCAGCTCGACACCTTCCTCCTACAATGAGCAGTTCTTC.

This sequence joins TRBV30 and TRBJ1-4, with 7 bases identical to TRBD1. Trimming cost V 3 bases and J 3 bases; bases outside gene matches: 4. CDR1 and CDR2 from the germline V gene are GTSNPN and SVGIG (reference sequence). This CDR3 spans 14 amino acids. CDR3 region: CAWRLGTANEKLFF. The CDR3 DNA reads TGTGCCTGGAGGTTAGGGACAGCTAATGAAAAACTGTTTTTT.

The chain uses TRBV6-4 and TRBJ1-4; 9 bases agree with TRBD1. The CDR3 covers 15 residues. The junction had 13 bases not matched to a gene; V was cut back by 8 bases and J by 9 bases. From germline, CDR1 is MRHNA and CDR2 SNTAGT. The CDR3 protein is CASPRYRGRWKKLFF. In DNA, the CDR3 is TGTGCCAGCCCGCGCTACAGGGGGCGATGGAAAAAACTGTTTTTT.